Sequencing of this T cell receptor beta chain was carried out in a study of liver allograft versus peripheral blood T cells. Study at large: The authors compared T cell receptor repertoires in transplanted livers with recipients' peripheral blood repertoires. Study conclusions and caveats: It was reported that the T cell receptor repertoires found inside liver allografts differed from those that were detected in peripheral blood.

V shed 2 bases and J shed 4 bases, with 12 bases lying between them. There are 15 residues in the CDR3. Germline values: CDR1 MDHEN, CDR2 SYDVKM. TCRdb itself ran the reads through MiXCR, one entry per CDR3 protein. Altogether a few thousand distinct CDR3 sequences are present, 20% to 25% being singletons, with the ten largest covering around 4.1%. This clonotype is deemed medium-sized. What it recognizes is unknown. The TCR was taken from a human patient who had a liver transplant. Among the T cells, some may be from the graft donor. The genes are TRBV28 and TRBJ1-5, with D maybe TRBD1 (5 bases). CDR3 sequence (DNA): TGTGCCAGCAGTTTACGAGGGGTTGCGAATCAGCCCCAGCATTTT. Encoded protein: CASSLRGVANQPQHF. Supplemented by reference TRBV28 and TRBJ1-5, the full variable domain reads DVKVTQSSRYLVKRTGEKVFLECVQDMDHENMFWYRQDPGLGLRLIYFSYDVKMKEKGDIPEGYSVSREKKERFSLILESASTNQTSMYLCASSLRGVANQPQHFGDGTRLSIL.